The sequence of this TCR beta chain was determined in a study of shared clonotypes between healthy human individuals. Overall study context: Donors had three CD4 naive, three CD4 memory, two CD8 naive and one CD8 memory plate apiece.

V was pared by 3 bases and J by 3 bases, with 9 bases between. This CDR3 has 14 residues. CDR1 is SNHLY, CDR2 FYNNEI, per germline. Generated by immunoSEQ multiplex PCR, the TCRdb table keeps only in-frame clones and is missing some. The table shows 2 million to 2.5 million clones, with approximately 96% occurring only once. This sequence joins TRBV2 and TRBJ1-3, with D perhaps matching TRBD1 (5 bases). The source material was naive CD4+ T cells sorted from blood. Subset: CD45RA+ positively selected. This sequence originates from a man between 18 and 29 years old in good health. CDR3 region: CASSERGGGNTIYF. As DNA, the CDR3 is TGTGCCAGCAGTGAGAGGGGCGGTGGAAACACCATATATTTT.